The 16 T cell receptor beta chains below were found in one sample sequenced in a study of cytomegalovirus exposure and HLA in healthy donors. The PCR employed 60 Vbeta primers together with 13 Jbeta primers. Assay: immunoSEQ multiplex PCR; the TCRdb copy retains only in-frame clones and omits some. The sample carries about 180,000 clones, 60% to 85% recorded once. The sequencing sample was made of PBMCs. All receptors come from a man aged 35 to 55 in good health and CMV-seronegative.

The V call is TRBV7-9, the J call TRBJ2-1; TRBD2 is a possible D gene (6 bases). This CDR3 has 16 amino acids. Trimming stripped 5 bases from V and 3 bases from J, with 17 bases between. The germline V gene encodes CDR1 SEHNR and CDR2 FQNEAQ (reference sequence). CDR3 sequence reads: CASSPRLDRVYNEQFF. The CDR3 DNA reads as TGTGCCAGCAGCCCTAGACTAGACCGCGTCTACAATGAGCAGTTCTTC. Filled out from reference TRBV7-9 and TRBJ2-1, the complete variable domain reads DTGVSQNPRHKITKRGQNVTFRCDPISEHNRLYWYRQTLGQGPEFLTYFQNEAQLEKSRLLSDRFSAERPKGSFSTLEIQRTEQGDSAMYLCASSPRLDRVYNEQFFGPGTRLTVL.

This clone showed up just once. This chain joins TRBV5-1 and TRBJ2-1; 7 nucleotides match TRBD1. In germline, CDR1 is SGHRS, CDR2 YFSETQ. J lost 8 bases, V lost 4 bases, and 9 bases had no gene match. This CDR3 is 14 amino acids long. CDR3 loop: CASSGWTGRDEQFF. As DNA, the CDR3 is TGCGCCAGCAGCGGGTGGACAGGCCGCGATGAGCAGTTCTTC.

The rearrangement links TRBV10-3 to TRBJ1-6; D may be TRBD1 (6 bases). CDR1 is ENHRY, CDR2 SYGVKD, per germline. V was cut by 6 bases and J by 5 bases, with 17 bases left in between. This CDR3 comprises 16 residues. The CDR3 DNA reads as TGTGCCATCAGCGGGGGAGGGGGATCGGATAATTCACCCCTCCACTTT. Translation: CAISGGGGSDNSPLHF.

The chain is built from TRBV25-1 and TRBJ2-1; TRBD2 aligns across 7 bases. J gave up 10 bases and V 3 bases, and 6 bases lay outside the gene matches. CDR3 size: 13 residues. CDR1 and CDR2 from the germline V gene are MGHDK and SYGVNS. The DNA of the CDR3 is TGTGCCAGCAGTGACGTTCGAGCGGGGGAGCAGTTCTTC. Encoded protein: CASSDVRAGEQFF.

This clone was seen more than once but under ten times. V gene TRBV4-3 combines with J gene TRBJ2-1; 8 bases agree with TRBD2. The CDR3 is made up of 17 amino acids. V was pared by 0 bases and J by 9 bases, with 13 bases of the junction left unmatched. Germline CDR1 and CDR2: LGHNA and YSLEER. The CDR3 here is CASSQDRVGRASGEQFF. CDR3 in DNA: TGCGCCAGCAGCCAAGACCGGGTCGGGAGGGCCAGTGGTGAGCAGTTCTTC.

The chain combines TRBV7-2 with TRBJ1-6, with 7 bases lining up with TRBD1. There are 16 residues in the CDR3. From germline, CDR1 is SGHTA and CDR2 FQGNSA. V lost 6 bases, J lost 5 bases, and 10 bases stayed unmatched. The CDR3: CASREDRAKNNSPLHF. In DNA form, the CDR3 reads TGTGCCAGCAGAGAAGACAGGGCTAAGAATAATTCACCCCTCCACTTT. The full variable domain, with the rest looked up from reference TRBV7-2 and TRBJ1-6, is GAGVSQSPSNKVTEKGKDVELRCDPISGHTALYWYRQSLGQGLEFLIYFQGNSAPDKSGLPSDRFSAERTGGSVSTLTIQRTQQEDSAVYLCASREDRAKNNSPLHFGNGTRLTVT.

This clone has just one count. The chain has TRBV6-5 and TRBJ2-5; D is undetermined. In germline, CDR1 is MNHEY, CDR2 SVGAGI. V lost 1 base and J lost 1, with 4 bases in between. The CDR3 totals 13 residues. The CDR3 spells CASSYYSQETQYF. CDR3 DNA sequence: TGTGCCAGCAGTTACTATAGCCAAGAGACCCAGTACTTC.

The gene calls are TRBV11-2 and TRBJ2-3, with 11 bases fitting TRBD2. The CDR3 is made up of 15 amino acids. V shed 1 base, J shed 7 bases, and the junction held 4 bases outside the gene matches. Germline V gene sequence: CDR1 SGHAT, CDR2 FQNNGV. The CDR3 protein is CASSLALAGGNTQYF. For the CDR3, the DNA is TGTGCCAGCAGCTTAGCCCTAGCGGGGGGAAATACGCAGTATTTT. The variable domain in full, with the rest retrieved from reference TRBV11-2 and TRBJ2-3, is EAGVAQSPRYKIIEKRQSVAFWCNPISGHATLYWYQQILGQGPKLLIQFQNNGVVDDSQLPKDRFSAERLKGVDSTLKIQPAKLEDSAVYLCASSLALAGGNTQYFGPGTRLTVL.

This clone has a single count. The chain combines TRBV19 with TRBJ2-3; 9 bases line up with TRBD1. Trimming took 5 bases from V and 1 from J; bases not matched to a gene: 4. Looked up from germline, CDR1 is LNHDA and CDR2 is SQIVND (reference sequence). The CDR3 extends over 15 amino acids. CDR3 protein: CASSPRTGGTDTQYF. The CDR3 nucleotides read TGTGCCAGTAGTCCTCGGACAGGGGGCACAGATACGCAGTATTTT. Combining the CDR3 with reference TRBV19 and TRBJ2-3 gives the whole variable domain DGGITQSPKYLFRKEGQNVTLSCEQNLNHDAMYWYRQDPGQGLRLIYYSQIVNDFQKGDIAEGYSVSREKKESFPLTVTSAQKNPTAFYLCASSPRTGGTDTQYFGPGTRLTVL.

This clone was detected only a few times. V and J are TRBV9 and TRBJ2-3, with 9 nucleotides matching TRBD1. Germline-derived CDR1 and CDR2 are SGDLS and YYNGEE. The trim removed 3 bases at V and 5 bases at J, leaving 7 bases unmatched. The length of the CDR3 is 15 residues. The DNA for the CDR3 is TGTGCCAGCAGCGCAGGACAGGGGTCCGGAGATACGCAGTATTTT. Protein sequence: CASSAGQGSGDTQYF. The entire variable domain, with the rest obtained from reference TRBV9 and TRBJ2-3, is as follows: DSGVTQTPKHLITATGQRVTLRCSPRSGDLSVYWYQQSLDQGLQFLIQYYNGEERAKGNILERFSAQQFPDLHSELNLSSLELGDSALYFCASSAGQGSGDTQYFGPGTRLTVL.

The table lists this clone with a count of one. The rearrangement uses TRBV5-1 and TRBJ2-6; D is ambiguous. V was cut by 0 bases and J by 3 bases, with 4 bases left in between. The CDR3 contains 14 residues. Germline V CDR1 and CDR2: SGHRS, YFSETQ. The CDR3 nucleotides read TGCGCCAGCAGCTTGGCTCGTGGGGCCAACGTCCTGACTTTC. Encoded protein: CASSLARGANVLTF.

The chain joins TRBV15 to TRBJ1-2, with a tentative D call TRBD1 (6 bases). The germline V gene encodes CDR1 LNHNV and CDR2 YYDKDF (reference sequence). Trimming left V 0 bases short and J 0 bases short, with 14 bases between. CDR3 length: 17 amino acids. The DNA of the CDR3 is TGTGCCACCAGCAGAGATCCTGTCAGGGGAGCTAACTATGGCTACACCTTC. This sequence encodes CATSRDPVRGANYGYTF.

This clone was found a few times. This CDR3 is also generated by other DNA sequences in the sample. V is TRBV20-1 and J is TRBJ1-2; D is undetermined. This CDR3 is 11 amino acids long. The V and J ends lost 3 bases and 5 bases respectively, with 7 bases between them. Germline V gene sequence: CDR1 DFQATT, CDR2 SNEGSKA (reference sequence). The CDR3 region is CSASSGYGYTF. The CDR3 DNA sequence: TGCAGTGCTAGCTCCGGGTATGGCTACACCTTC.

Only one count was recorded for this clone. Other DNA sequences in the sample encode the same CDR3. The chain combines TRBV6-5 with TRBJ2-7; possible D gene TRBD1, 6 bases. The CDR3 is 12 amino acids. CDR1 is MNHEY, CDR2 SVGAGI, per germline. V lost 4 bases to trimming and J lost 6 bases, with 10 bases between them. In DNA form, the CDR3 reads TGTGCCAGCAGTTCGACAGGACCCGAGCAGTACTTC. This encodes CASSSTGPEQYF.

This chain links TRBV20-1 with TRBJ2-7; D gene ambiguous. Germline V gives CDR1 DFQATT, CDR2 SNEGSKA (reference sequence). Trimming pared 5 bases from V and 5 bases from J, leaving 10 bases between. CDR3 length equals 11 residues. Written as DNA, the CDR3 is TGCAGTGCTGGCCTGTTGAACGAGCAGTACTTC. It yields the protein CSAGLLNEQYF.

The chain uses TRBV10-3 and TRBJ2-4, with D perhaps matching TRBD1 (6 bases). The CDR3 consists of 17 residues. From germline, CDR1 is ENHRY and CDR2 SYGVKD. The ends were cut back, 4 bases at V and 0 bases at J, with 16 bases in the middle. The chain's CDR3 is CAISAEQGDLAKNIQYF. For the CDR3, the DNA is TGTGCCATCAGTGCCGAACAGGGAGACTTAGCCAAAAACATTCAGTACTTC.